This T cell receptor beta chain is drawn from a study of human T cells and chemical hapten exposure. Overall study context: Largely, small differences in pooled library volume made per-sample TCR yields vary.

This clonotype has a handful of counts. The antigen remains unidentified. Study-wide results and caveats: Relative to control repertoires, expanded TCRs gave rise to significantly more large CDR3 similarity clusters.

Sample time point: patch test 1, 2 weeks after DPC sensitization. Stated treatment: therapeutic diphenylcyclopropenone sensitization with weekly scalp DPC. Patch tests were applied only after blood draws. Each donor was an alopecia patient between 18 and 70 years of age who qualified for DPC. V was shortened by 5 bases and J by 0 bases, with 14 bases between the two germline ends. CDR1 MNHEY and CDR2 SVGEGT come from the germline V gene. There are 15 residues in the CDR3. Each CDR3 protein is one row after TCRdb ran MiXCR on the RACE reads. The sample records about 360,000 distinct CDR3 sequences, roughly 4.8% being singletons.

The sequences come from whole blood, collected in connection with sensitization to the hapten diphenylcyclopropenone (DPC). The TCR sequence derives from a woman in her 50s with alopecia areata. Some clones in this sample may be carry-over from other donors' samples. V and J are TRBV6-2 or TRBV6-3 and TRBJ2-7; D is unresolved. CDR3 in DNA: TGTGCCAGCAGTCACCCGGAAGGTTACTCCTACGAGCAGTACTTC. Amino acids: CASSHPEGYSYEQYF.